What follows is one TCR beta chain and its context. The cohort comprised adults aged about 18 to 90 years residing in under 30 US areas. Participant-reported clinical history was the basis for cohort assignment. This entry comes from a study of blood T cell repertoires in COVID-19. Study in general: PBMCs, B-cell-depleted T cells, or T cells were the source of the cDNA or gDNA that made up the material.

The CDR3 runs 17 residues. The ends lost 5 bases at V and 1 base at J; junction bases unmatched: 9. Germline CDR1 reads SGHAT; CDR2 reads FQNNGV. In the source study's methods: It was from reference gene primer amplification that nucleated cell counts were estimated. TCRdb's table, derived via immunoSEQ multiplex PCR, lists solely in-frame clones and lacks some. D and trimming come from the DNA, and the V and J calls and clone size come from that table. The sample consists of a few hundred thousand clones, 70% to 90% of them appearing once. Sequenced material: PBMCs or T cells enriched from blood (not recorded which). The chain employs TRBV11-2 and TRBJ2-2; 8 bases line up with TRBD2. The source is a man younger than 40 who had recovered from COVID-19. CDR3 sequence reads: CASSVGPGLVNTGELFF. For the CDR3, the DNA is TGTGCCAGCAGCGTCGGTCCGGGACTAGTGAACACCGGGGAGCTGTTTTTT.